The 20 T cell receptor beta chains presented below share a single source sample, sequenced in a study of T cells in Graves' hyperthyroidism and ophthalmopathy. Amplification of TCR beta CDR3 regions was performed using RNA transcripts as template. A set of HTBI primers served as the primers for a first-round RT-PCR of the TCR CDR3. Each CDR3 protein is one row after TCRdb ran MiXCR on the multiplex PCR reads. This table has 200,000 to 250,000 distinct CDR3 sequences, around 26% appearing once. Input material: blood. All receptors come from a woman between 40 and 50 years old with Graves' ophthalmopathy.

V is TRBV30 and J is TRBJ2-7, with D hard to call. Trimming took off 1 base at V and 2 bases at J, with 6 bases between the two ends. Germline CDR1 and CDR2: GTSNPN and SVGIG (reference sequence). This CDR3 contains 12 residues. CDR3 amino acids: CAWSGRTYEQYF. The DNA of the CDR3 is TGTGCCTGGAGTGGACGGACCTACGAGCAGTACTTC.

V gene TRBV7-9 combines with J gene TRBJ2-2; no clear D gene. Germline CDR1 and CDR2: SEHNR and FQNEAQ (reference sequence). CDR3 length equals 15 residues. Deletions cut 4 bases from V and 4 bases from J, with 13 bases between. The CDR3, as DNA: TGTGCCAGCAGCTCCCACAAGGTTGGCACCGGGGAGCTGTTTTTT. This encodes CASSSHKVGTGELFF.

CDR3 protein: CASSEVIGANYGYTF. The CDR3 bases are TGTGCCAGCAGTGAAGTAATTGGGGCCAACTATGGCTACACCTTC. This rearrangement joins TRBV6-1 to TRBJ1-2; tentatively, D is TRBD1 (5 bases). The CDR3 covers 15 residues. Trimming stripped 1 base from V and 2 bases from J, with 11 bases between. Germline CDR1 reads MNHNS; CDR2 reads SASEGT.

V is TRBV7-9 and J is TRBJ2-5, with D perhaps given as TRBD1 or TRBD2 (5 bases each). The germline V gene encodes CDR1 SEHNR and CDR2 FQNEAQ (reference sequence). The V gene lost 5 bases and the J gene lost 5 bases, with 15 bases spanning the gap. This CDR3 has 14 amino acids. CDR3 protein: CASSLQGVRETQYF. The CDR3 nucleotides are TGTGCCAGCAGCCTGCAGGGAGTCCGGGAGACCCAGTACTTC.

This clonotype was observed many times. The V and J genes are TRBV28 and TRBJ1-2; D gene ambiguous. The CDR3 consists of 12 residues. V lost 5 bases, J lost 7 bases, and 11 bases lay in between. Germline-derived CDR1 and CDR2 are MDHEN and SYDVKM. The CDR3 sequence is CASSLPIVGYTF. CDR3 nucleotides: TGTGCCAGCAGTCTACCTATTGTTGGCTACACCTTC.

The rearrangement uses TRBV6-1 and TRBJ2-7, with no clear D. Deletions cut 3 bases from V and 7 bases from J, with 19 bases between. Germline V lookup: CDR1 MNHNS, CDR2 SASEGT. This CDR3 contains 15 residues. The CDR3 DNA sequence: TGTGCCAGCAGTGATAAACCGAGAGCCACCCAGGAGCAGTACTTC. Translated, it gives CASSDKPRATQEQYF.

This clonotype appeared many times. The V call is TRBV11-2, the J call TRBJ1-2; D not resolved. The germline V and J ends were trimmed by 2 bases and 1 base, with 11 bases remaining between them. The germline V gene has CDR1 SGHAT and CDR2 FQNNGV. CDR3 size: 15 residues. The CDR3 spells CASSLNVLLNYGYTF. The CDR3 nucleotides read TGTGCCAGCAGCTTAAACGTCCTACTTAACTATGGCTACACCTTC.

This clonotype turned up a few times. V usage is TRBV20-1 and J usage is TRBJ2-7; D might be TRBD1 or TRBD2, each matching 6 bases. Germline V gene lookup returns CDR1 DFQATT and CDR2 SNEGSKA (reference sequence). This CDR3 has 14 amino acids. The ends were cut back, 3 bases at V and 6 bases at J, with 18 bases in the middle. CDR3 nucleotide sequence: TGCAGTGCTAGCCCTACAGGGAGGTCTGGCGAGCAGTACTTC. Protein: CSASPTGRSGEQYF.

This clonotype was seen at least ten times. The chain joins TRBV19 to TRBJ1-2; D is perhaps TRBD1 (5 bases). V lost 4 bases and J lost 3, with 15 bases in between. The CDR3 runs to 15 residues. Germline V gene sequence: CDR1 LNHDA, CDR2 SQIVND (reference sequence). CDR3 DNA: TGTGCCAGTAGTACCACCCAAGGGGCGTACTATGGCTACACCTTC. It specifies CASSTTQGAYYGYTF.

The chain links TRBV6-2 or TRBV6-3 to TRBJ2-7; TRBD1 aligns across 10 bases. CDR3 size: 14 residues. Per germline, CDR1 MNHEY and CDR2 SVGEGT. After removal of 5 bases from V and 3 bases from J, the junction contained 4 bases not matched to a gene. The CDR3 is CASSGRDRGYEQYF. The DNA for the CDR3 is TGTGCCAGCAGTGGCCGGGACAGGGGCTACGAGCAGTACTTC.

This clonotype was seen many times. The chain carries TRBV24-1 and TRBJ2-7; 8 bases fit TRBD1. CDR3 size: 16 residues. With 3 bases clipped from V and 2 bases from J, the junction kept 8 bases outside the gene matches. The germline V gene encodes CDR1 KGHDR and CDR2 SFDVKD. The CDR3 sequence is CATSDSGQGPTYEQYF. CDR3 DNA sequence: TGTGCCACCAGTGATAGCGGACAGGGCCCAACCTACGAGCAGTACTTC.

This clonotype has ten or more counts. J is TRBJ1-2 and V is TRBV6-1; 8 bases line up with TRBD1. Germline CDR1 and CDR2: MNHNS and SASEGT. V shed 3 bases and J 4 bases; nucleotides not matched to a gene: 1. The CDR3 runs 13 residues. CDR3 protein: CASSEGQAYGYTF. Written as DNA, the CDR3 is TGTGCCAGCAGTGAGGGACAGGCCTATGGCTACACCTTC.

This clonotype has ten or more counts. The chain is built from TRBV6-1 and TRBJ2-5; 12 bases align to TRBD2. Germline V gene lookup returns CDR1 MNHNS and CDR2 SASEGT. V was clipped by 7 bases and J by 5 bases; unmatched bases: 8. The CDR3 contains 15 residues. The CDR3 is CASNPTSGRWETQYF. In DNA form, the CDR3 reads TGTGCCAGCAATCCGACTAGCGGGAGATGGGAGACCCAGTACTTC.

CDR3 sequence (DNA): TGTGCCAGCAGCCCTCGAGCGGGGGGGAACACTGAAGCTTTCTTT. Translation gives CASSPRAGGNTEAFF. This chain links TRBV6-1 with TRBJ1-1, with D possibly TRBD1 on 5 matching bases. This CDR3 has 15 residues. V was shortened by 6 bases and J by 1 base, with 15 bases between the two germline ends. Germline values: CDR1 MNHNS, CDR2 SASEGT.

This clonotype was detected ten times or more. V and J are TRBV29-1 and TRBJ1-2; D is unresolved. The CDR3 is 12 amino acids. CDR1 and CDR2 from the germline V gene are SQVTM and ANQGSEA. Trimming left V 0 bases short and J 6 bases short, with 8 bases between. CDR3 bases: TGCAGCGTTGAAGATGCTTCGAATGGCTACACCTTC. Residues: CSVEDASNGYTF.

This clonotype appeared many times. The chain combines TRBV6-1 with TRBJ2-2, with unresolved D. V was trimmed by 8 bases and J by 1 base, leaving 11 bases between them. This CDR3 spans 14 amino acids. Germline values: CDR1 MNHNS, CDR2 SASEGT. CDR3 DNA: TGTGCCAGCCCACTCGACAAGAACACCGGGGAGCTGTTTTTT. Translating gives CASPLDKNTGELFF.

This clonotype appeared many times. J is TRBJ2-2 and V is TRBV28; 14 nucleotides line up with TRBD2. Germline CDR1 and CDR2: MDHEN and SYDVKM. The trim removed 1 base at V and 10 bases at J, leaving 8 bases unmatched. The CDR3 has 17 amino acids. Here the CDR3 reads CASSLYTGTSGREELFF. In DNA form, the CDR3 reads TGTGCCAGCAGTTTATATACGGGGACTAGCGGGAGAGAGGAGCTGTTTTTT.

In this sample, this clonotype turned up many times. This chain uses TRBV19 with TRBJ1-5; possibly TRBD1 for D (6 bases). In germline, CDR1 is LNHDA, CDR2 SQIVND (reference sequence). CDR3 length: 15 residues. V gave up 3 bases and J gave up 4 bases, with 13 bases separating them. DNA of the CDR3: TGTGCCAGTAGTATTTGGCGGACAGATAATCAGCCCCAGCATTTT. Translation: CASSIWRTDNQPQHF.

This clonotype was seen many times. This chain connects TRBV20-1 to TRBJ2-2; D remains ambiguous. CDR1 DFQATT and CDR2 SNEGSKA come from the germline V gene (reference sequence). Trimming removed 2 bases at V and 6 bases at J, with 10 bases between. The CDR3 totals 13 residues. This chain's CDR3 is CSARCRIAGELFF. The DNA for the CDR3 is TGCAGTGCTAGATGCCGTATAGCCGGGGAGCTGTTTTTT.

At least ten counts were recorded for this clonotype. This rearrangement joins TRBV2 to TRBJ2-5; D may be TRBD1 (6 bases). The CDR3 length is 12 residues. Trimming removed 7 bases from V and 4 bases from J, with 10 bases in between. Germline V gene lookup returns CDR1 SNHLY and CDR2 FYNNEI. The DNA of the CDR3 is TGTGCCAGCAAAGGACAGCCAGAGACCCAGTACTTC. Its protein product is CASKGQPETQYF.